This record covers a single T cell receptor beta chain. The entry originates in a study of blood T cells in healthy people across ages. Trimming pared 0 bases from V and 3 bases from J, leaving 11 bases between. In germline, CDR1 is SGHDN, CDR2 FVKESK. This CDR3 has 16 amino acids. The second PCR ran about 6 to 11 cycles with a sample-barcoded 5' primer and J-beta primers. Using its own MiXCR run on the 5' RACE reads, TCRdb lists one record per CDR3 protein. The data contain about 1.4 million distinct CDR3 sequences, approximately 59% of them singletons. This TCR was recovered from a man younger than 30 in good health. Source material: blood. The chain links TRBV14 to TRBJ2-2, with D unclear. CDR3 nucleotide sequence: TGTGCCAGCAGCCAAGAAGTAATCCCCTACACCGGGGAGCTGTTTTTT. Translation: CASSQEVIPYTGELFF.